The 18 T cell receptor beta chains listed next were all sequenced from one sample in a study of blood T cell repertoires in COVID-19. Measured with immunoSEQ multiplex PCR; TCRdb has only the in-frame clones, and not every one. The table lists around 25,000 clones, approximately 90% of them singletons. Sequencing was done on a sample of peripheral blood. The origin of the receptors is a human donor with active COVID-19. The donor label of this sample is uncertain.

This clone was picked up a small number of times. The chain combines TRBV7-6 with TRBJ2-2; 8 positions match TRBD2. Germline V CDR1 and CDR2: SGHVS, FNYEAQ. The CDR3 length is 14 residues. Trimming cost V 5 bases and J 5 bases; bases outside gene matches: 4. CDR3 sequence: CASSRAGVTGELFF. The CDR3 DNA reads as TGTGCCAGCAGCAGAGCGGGAGTGACCGGGGAGCTGTTTTTT.

J is TRBJ1-5 and V is TRBV28; D is perhaps TRBD1 (6 bases). V was cut by 6 bases and J by 4 bases, with 13 bases left in between. The CDR3 sequence is 14 residues long. Germline V CDR1 and CDR2: MDHEN, SYDVKM. CDR3 amino acids: CASRKGQPNQPQHF. Here the CDR3 DNA reads TGTGCCAGCAGAAAAGGACAGCCGAATCAGCCCCAGCATTTT.

The V gene is TRBV7-3, the J gene TRBJ2-1; 10 positions match TRBD2. V shed 5 bases and J 3 bases; nucleotides not matched to a gene: 4. Germline-derived CDR1 and CDR2 are SGHTA and FQGTGA. The CDR3 runs 15 residues. The CDR3 bases are TGTGCCAGCAGCCCAACTAGCGGGGACTACAATGAGCAGTTCTTC. Translation: CASSPTSGDYNEQFF.

V is TRBV14 and J is TRBJ2-3; perhaps TRBD2 as D (6 bases). V lost 4 bases and J lost 2, with 13 bases in between. Germline values: CDR1 SGHDN, CDR2 FVKESK. This CDR3 is built from 15 residues. The CDR3 loop is CASSRLGGLTDTQYF. CDR3 DNA: TGTGCCAGCAGCCGACTTGGGGGACTCACAGATACGCAGTATTTT.

CDR3 residues: CASSFTTNYGYTF. For the CDR3, the DNA is TGTGCCAGCAGCTTCACAACTAACTATGGCTACACCTTC. The gene calls are TRBV5-6 and TRBJ1-2; D call uncertain. Germline CDR1 and CDR2: SGHDT and YYEEEE. The CDR3 has 13 residues. V lost 2 bases, J lost 0 bases, and 5 bases lay in between.

The chain combines TRBV2 with TRBJ2-2; TRBD1 agrees at 9 bases. Per germline, CDR1 SNHLY and CDR2 FYNNEI. The V gene end was trimmed by 6 bases and the J gene end by 1 base; junction bases not matched to a gene: 3. CDR3 length equals 15 residues. In DNA, the CDR3 is TGTGCCAGCAGACCGGGACAGGGGAACACCGGGGAGCTGTTTTTT. As protein: CASRPGQGNTGELFF.

The J gene is TRBJ2-3, the V gene TRBV12-3 or TRBV12-4; D not certain. Trimming removed 5 bases at V and 2 bases at J, with 8 bases between. This CDR3 spans 13 amino acids. The CDR3 here is CASSLSFTDTQYF. The CDR3 region has the DNA TGTGCCAGCAGTCTATCGTTCACAGATACGCAGTATTTT.

About this clone: The junction does not match germline at one end; this may be a read error. The chain combines TRBV6-6 with TRBJ2-4; 7 bases fit TRBD1. The CDR3 is made up of 11 amino acids. In germline, CDR1 is MNHNY, CDR2 SVGAGI (reference sequence). This chain's CDR3 is CASSWGQTDFF. Here the CDR3 DNA reads TGTGCCAGCAGTTGGGGACAGACCGACTTCTTC.

This clone occurred once. The genes are TRBV5-6 and TRBJ2-1, with D possibly TRBD1 on 5 matching bases. CDR1 is SGHDT and CDR2 is YYEEEE in the germline V gene. Trimming stripped 4 bases from V and 7 bases from J, with 18 bases between. The CDR3 runs to 15 residues. CDR3 nucleotides: TGTGCCAGCAGCCCCTGGGAAGGGGCAATTAATGAGCAGTTCTTC. Translating it yields CASSPWEGAINEQFF.

The V call is TRBV6-6, the J call TRBJ1-1; a possible D gene is TRBD1 (5 bases). There are 12 residues in the CDR3. Trimming stripped 10 bases from V and 1 base from J, with 10 bases between. Germline-derived CDR1 and CDR2 are MNHNY and SVGAGI (reference sequence). The CDR3, as DNA: TGTGCCACCTTCGGGGGGAACACTGAAGCTTTCTTT. This translates into CATFGGNTEAFF.

V usage is TRBV18 and J usage is TRBJ2-5; TRBD1 matches at 8 bases. This CDR3 has 14 amino acids. The J segment lost 5 bases and the V segment lost 3 bases, leaving 5 bases of the junction unmatched. Germline V CDR1 and CDR2: KGHSH, LQKENI. CDR3 protein: CASSPQGAAETQYF. CDR3 DNA sequence: TGTGCCAGCTCACCGCAGGGGGCGGCGGAGACCCAGTACTTC. Combining the CDR3 with reference TRBV18 and TRBJ2-5 gives the whole variable domain NAGVMQNPRHLVRRRGQEARLRCSPMKGHSHVYWYRQLPEEGLKFMVYLQKENIIDESGMPKERFSAEFPKEGPSILRIQQVVRGDSAAYFCASSPQGAAETQYFGPGTRLLVL.

This chain uses TRBV5-4 with TRBJ2-7, with a tentative D call TRBD2 (6 bases). Trimming left V 0 bases short and J 4 bases short, with 11 bases between. The CDR3 consists of 14 residues. Germline lookup yields CDR1 SGHNT and CDR2 YYREEE (reference sequence). As DNA, the CDR3 is TGTGCCAGCAGCTTGGGCTCGCGGGAATACGAGCAGTACTTC. Protein: CASSLGSREYEQYF. Drawing the rest from reference TRBV5-4 and TRBJ2-7, the complete variable domain is ETGVTQSPTHLIKTRGQQVTLRCSSQSGHNTVSWYQQALGQGPQFIFQYYREEENGRGNFPPRFSGLQFPNYSSELNVNALELDDSALYLCASSLGSREYEQYFGPGTRLTVT.

J is TRBJ1-3 and V is TRBV25-1, with 7 bases matching TRBD1. Germline CDR1 reads MGHDK; CDR2 reads SYGVNS. The CDR3 length is 15 residues. Losses at the gene ends were 5 bases for V and 4 bases for J; bases not matched to a gene: 8. In nucleotides, the CDR3 is TGTGCCAGCAGTAAGACAGGGCGAAGAGGAAACACCATATATTTT. Its protein product is CASSKTGRRGNTIYF.

This chain uses TRBV6-5 with TRBJ2-6; D is unresolved. There are 13 residues in the CDR3. The germline gives CDR1 MNHEY, CDR2 SVGAGI. Trimming left V 8 bases short and J 1 base short, with 6 bases between. The CDR3 DNA reads TGTGCCAGCGGTCAGTCTGGGGCCAACGTCCTGACTTTC. Protein sequence: CASGQSGANVLTF.

The chain employs TRBV28 and TRBJ2-4; D possibly corresponds to TRBD2 (6 bases). This CDR3 has 15 amino acids. The V gene's germline CDR1 is MDHEN and CDR2 SYDVKM. The ends were cut back, 4 bases at V and 3 bases at J, with 13 bases in the middle. CDR3 in DNA: TGTGCCAGCAGTTCGGGAGAGACCGGCAAAAACATTCAGTACTTC. This translates into CASSSGETGKNIQYF.

The chain combines TRBV7-9 with TRBJ2-5; 8 bases are shared with TRBD1. The ends lost 5 bases at V and 2 bases at J; junction bases unmatched: 13. The CDR3 contains 17 residues. Per the germline V gene, CDR1 is SEHNR and CDR2 is FQNEAQ (reference sequence). The CDR3 reads CASSDGIVGTGQETQYF. The DNA for the CDR3 is TGTGCCAGCAGCGATGGGATCGTCGGGACAGGACAAGAGACCCAGTACTTC. Based on the CDR3 plus reference TRBV7-9 and TRBJ2-5, the full variable domain is DTGVSQNPRHKITKRGQNVTFRCDPISEHNRLYWYRQTLGQGPEFLTYFQNEAQLEKSRLLSDRFSAERPKGSFSTLEIQRTEQGDSAMYLCASSDGIVGTGQETQYFGPGTRLLVL.

J is TRBJ2-7 and V is TRBV9, with 12 bases fitting TRBD1. Trimming took 4 bases from V and 3 from J; bases not matched to a gene: 11. From germline, CDR1 is SGDLS and CDR2 YYNGEE. The CDR3 is 17 amino acids. The CDR3 loop is CASSSGTGGVGIYEQYF. The CDR3 region has the DNA TGTGCCAGCAGCTCCGGGACAGGGGGCGTAGGAATCTACGAGCAGTACTTC.

The V call is TRBV9, the J call TRBJ2-1, with 9 positions matching TRBD2. Looked up from germline, CDR1 is SGDLS and CDR2 is YYNGEE. Unmatched junction bases numbered 9, after V lost 6 bases and J lost 5 bases. The CDR3 covers 15 residues. CDR3 sequence: CASTVTSGPNNEQFF. Here the CDR3 DNA reads TGTGCCAGCACTGTCACTAGCGGGCCTAACAATGAGCAGTTCTTC.